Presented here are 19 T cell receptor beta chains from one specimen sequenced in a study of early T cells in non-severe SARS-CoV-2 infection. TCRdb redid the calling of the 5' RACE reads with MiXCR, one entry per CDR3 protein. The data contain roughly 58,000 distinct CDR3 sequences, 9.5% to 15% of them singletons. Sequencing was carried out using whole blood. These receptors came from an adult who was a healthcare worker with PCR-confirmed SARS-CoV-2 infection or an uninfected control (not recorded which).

CDR3 DNA sequence: TGCAGCACCCTAGCCGGTGCCCTATTGGAGACCCAGTACTTC. The encoded protein is CSTLAGALLETQYF. The V call is TRBV20-1, the J call TRBJ2-5; TRBD2 might be the D (5 bases). CDR3 length: 14 amino acids. Germline lookup yields CDR1 DFQATT and CDR2 SNEGSKA (reference sequence).

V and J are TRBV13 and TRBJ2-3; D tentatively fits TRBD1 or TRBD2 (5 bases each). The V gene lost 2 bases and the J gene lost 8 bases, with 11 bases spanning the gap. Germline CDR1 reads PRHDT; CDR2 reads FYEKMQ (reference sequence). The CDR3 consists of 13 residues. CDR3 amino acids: CASSLSRGGTQYF. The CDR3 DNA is TGTGCCAGCAGCTTATCCCGTGGGGGTACGCAGTATTTT. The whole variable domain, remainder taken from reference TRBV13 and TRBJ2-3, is AAGVIQSPRHLIKEKRETATLKCYPIPRHDTVYWYQQGPGQDPQFLISFYEKMQSDKGSIPDRFSAQQFSDYHSELNMSSLELGDSALYFCASSLSRGGTQYFGPGTRLTVL.

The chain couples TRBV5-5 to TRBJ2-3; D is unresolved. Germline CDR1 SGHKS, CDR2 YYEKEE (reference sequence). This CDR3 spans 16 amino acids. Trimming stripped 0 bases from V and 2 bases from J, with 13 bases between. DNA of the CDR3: TGTGCCAGCAGCTTGGTGGTGAATAGTCTCACAGATACGCAGTATTTT. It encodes CASSLVVNSLTDTQYF. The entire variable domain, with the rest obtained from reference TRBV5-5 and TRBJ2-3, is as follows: DAGVTQSPTHLIKTRGQQVTLRCSPISGHKSVSWYQQVLGQGPQFIFQYYEKEERGRGNFPDRFSARQFPNYSSELNVNALLLGDSALYLCASSLVVNSLTDTQYFGPGTRLTVL.

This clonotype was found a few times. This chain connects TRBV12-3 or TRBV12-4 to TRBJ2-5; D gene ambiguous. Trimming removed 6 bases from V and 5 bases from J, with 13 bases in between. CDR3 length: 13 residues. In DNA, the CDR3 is TGTGCCAGCAGCCCGTTGTCCGGGGAGACCCAGTACTTC. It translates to CASSPLSGETQYF.

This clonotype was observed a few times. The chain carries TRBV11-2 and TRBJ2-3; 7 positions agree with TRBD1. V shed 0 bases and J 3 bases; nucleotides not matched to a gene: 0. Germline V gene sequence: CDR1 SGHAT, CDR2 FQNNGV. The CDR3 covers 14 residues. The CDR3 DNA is TGTGCCAGCAGCTTAGAGGACAGGACAGATACGCAGTATTTT. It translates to CASSLEDRTDTQYF.

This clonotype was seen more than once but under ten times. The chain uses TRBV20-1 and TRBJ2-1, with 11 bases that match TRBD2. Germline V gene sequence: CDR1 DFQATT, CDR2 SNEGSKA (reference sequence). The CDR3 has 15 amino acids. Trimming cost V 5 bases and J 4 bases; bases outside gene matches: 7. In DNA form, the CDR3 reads TGCAGTGCTCCCGGGACTAGCGGCCGATACAATGAGCAGTTCTTC. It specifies CSAPGTSGRYNEQFF.

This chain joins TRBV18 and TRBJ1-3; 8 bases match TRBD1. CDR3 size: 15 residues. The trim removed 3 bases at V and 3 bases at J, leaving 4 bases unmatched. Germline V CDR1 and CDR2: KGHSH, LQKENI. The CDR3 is CASSPARGLGNTIYF. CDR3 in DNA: TGTGCCAGCTCACCGGCCAGGGGGCTTGGAAACACCATATATTTT.

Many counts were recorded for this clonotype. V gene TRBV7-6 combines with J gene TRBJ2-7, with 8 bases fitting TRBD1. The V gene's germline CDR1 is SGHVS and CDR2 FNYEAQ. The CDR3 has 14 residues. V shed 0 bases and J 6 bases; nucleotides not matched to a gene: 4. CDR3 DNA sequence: TGTGCCAGCAGCTTAGCCCCAGGGGGCTCCGAGCAGTACTTC. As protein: CASSLAPGGSEQYF.

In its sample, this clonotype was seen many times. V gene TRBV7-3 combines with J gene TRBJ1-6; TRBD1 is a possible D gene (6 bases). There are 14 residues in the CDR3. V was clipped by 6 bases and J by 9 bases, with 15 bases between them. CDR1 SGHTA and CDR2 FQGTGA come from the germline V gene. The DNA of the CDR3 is TGTGCCAGCAGGGAGGGAGCCAGGGGTTCACCCCTCCACTTT. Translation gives CASREGARGSPLHF.

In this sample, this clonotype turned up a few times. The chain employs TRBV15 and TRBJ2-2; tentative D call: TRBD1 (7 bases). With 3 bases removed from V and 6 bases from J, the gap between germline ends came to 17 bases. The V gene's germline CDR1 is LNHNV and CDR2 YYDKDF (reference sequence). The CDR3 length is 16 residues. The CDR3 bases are TGTGCCACCAGCAGTAACCCAACCAGGGGGGCCGGGGAGCTGTTTTTT. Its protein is CATSSNPTRGAGELFF.

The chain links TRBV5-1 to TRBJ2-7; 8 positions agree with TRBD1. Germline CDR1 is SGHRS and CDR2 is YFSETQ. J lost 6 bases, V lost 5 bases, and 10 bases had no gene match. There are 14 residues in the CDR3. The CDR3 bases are TGCGCCAGCAGTAAAAGGACAGGGTTATTCGAGCAGTACTTC. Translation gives CASSKRTGLFEQYF.

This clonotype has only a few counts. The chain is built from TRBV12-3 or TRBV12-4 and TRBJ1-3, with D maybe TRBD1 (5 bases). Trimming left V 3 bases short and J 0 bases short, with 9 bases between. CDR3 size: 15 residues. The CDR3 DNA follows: TGTGCCAGCAGTTTTTGGGGCTCCTCTGGAAACACCATATATTTT. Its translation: CASSFWGSSGNTIYF.

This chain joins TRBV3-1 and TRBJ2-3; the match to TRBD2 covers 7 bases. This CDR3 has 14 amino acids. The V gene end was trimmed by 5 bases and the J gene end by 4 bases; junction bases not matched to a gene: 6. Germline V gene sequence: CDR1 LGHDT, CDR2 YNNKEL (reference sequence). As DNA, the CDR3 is TGTGCCAGCAGCGCTCTGGCGGGGGCAGATACGCAGTATTTT. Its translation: CASSALAGADTQYF.

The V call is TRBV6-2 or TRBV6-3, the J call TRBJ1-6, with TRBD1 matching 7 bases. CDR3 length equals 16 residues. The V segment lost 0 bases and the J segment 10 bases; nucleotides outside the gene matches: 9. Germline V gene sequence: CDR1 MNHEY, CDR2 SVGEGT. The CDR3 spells CASSYSATGDRSPLHF. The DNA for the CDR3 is TGTGCCAGCAGTTACTCGGCAACAGGGGATAGGTCACCCCTCCACTTT.

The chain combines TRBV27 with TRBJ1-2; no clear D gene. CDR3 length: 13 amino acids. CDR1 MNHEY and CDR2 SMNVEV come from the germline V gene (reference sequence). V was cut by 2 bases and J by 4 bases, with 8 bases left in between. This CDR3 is CASSLSGFYGYTF. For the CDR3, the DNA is TGTGCCAGCAGTTTAAGCGGATTCTATGGCTACACCTTC.

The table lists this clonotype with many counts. CDR3 sequence (DNA): TGCAGTGCCGGACAGGCTGTCGGGGAGCTGTTTTTT. Its translation: CSAGQAVGELFF. V gene TRBV20-1 combines with J gene TRBJ2-2, with TRBD1 identical over 7 bases. This CDR3 has 12 residues. Looked up from germline, CDR1 is DFQATT and CDR2 is SNEGSKA (reference sequence). V lost 6 bases, J lost 7 bases, and 5 bases stayed unmatched.

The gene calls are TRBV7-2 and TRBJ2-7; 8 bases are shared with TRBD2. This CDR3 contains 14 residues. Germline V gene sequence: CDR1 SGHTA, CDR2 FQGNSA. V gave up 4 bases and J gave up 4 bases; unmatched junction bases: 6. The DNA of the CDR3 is TGTGCCAGCAGCTCGAACCGGGGGGGGTACGAGCAGTACTTC. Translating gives CASSSNRGGYEQYF.

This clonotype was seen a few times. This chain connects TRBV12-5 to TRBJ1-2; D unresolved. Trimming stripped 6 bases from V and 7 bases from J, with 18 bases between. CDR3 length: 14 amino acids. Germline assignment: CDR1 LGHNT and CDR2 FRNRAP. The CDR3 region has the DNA TGTGCTAGTGGCTACCGAATAAACCCGTCTGGCTACACCTTC. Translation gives CASGYRINPSGYTF. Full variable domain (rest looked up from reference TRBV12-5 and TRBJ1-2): DARVTQTPRHKVTEMGQEVTMRCQPILGHNTVFWYRQTMMQGLELLAYFRNRAPLDDSGMPKDRFSAEMPDATLATLKIQPSEPRDSAVYFCASGYRINPSGYTFGSGTRLTVV.

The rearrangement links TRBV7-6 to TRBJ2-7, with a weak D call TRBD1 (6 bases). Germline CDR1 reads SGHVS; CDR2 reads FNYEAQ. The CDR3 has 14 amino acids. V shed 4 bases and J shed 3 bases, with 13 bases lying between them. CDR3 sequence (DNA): TGTGCCAGCAGCTCGAAGACAGGCTTCTACGAGCAGTACTTC. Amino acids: CASSSKTGFYEQYF.